These T cell receptor beta chains were read from a single sample in a study of neurological immune-mediated disorders. MiXCR, run by TCRdb on the 5' RACE reads, gives a single entry per CDR3 protein. The profile shows fewer than 40,000 distinct CDR3 sequences, about 13% of them singletons. Sequencing used PBMCs. The receptors derive from a woman between 35 and 50 years old in good health. Each CDR3 is given without its conserved first and last residue.

V gene	J gene	CDR3 protein
TRBV25-1	TRBJ1-5	ASSEGGRQPQH
TRBV9	TRBJ2-1	ASSAPPSPYNEQF
TRBV4-1	TRBJ1-1	ASSQGVWTEAF
TRBV9	TRBJ1-1	ASSVDGGSTEAF
TRBV5-1	TRBJ2-7	ASSGGTAGEQY
TRBV5-1	TRBJ2-2	ASRANTGELF
TRBV20-1	TRBJ2-5	SARVQGLGETQY
TRBV6-4	TRBJ2-1	ASSWTSGGSYNEQF
TRBV20-1	TRBJ1-4	SAFPGQGAKAKLF
TRBV27	TRBJ2-5	ASSSQGDQETQY
TRBV12-3/TRBV12-4	TRBJ2-5	VSTVQGHQETQY
TRBV29-1	TRBJ2-7	SATGLYSYEQY
TRBV7-2	TRBJ1-5	ASTPGGSSNQPQH
TRBV12-3/TRBV12-4	TRBJ1-4	ASTVGGEKLF
TRBV7-2	TRBJ1-1	ASRAGGGTEAF
TRBV7-2	TRBJ1-6	ASSRQSSYNSPLH
TRBV12-3/TRBV12-4	TRBJ2-3	ASSRQGGTDTQY
TRBV4-1	TRBJ1-1	ASSQDWDTEAF
TRBV29-1	TRBJ2-7	SVEDGRGARKQY
TRBV3-1	TRBJ1-5	ASSHGTNQPQH
TRBV10-1	TRBJ2-1	ASSKSSGGIHNEQL
TRBV20-1	TRBJ2-3	SVISGSTDTQY
TRBV7-2	TRBJ2-5	ASSLGQIQETQY
TRBV12-3/TRBV12-4	TRBJ2-5	ASSLGLSEETQY
TRBV6-2/TRBV6-3	TRBJ2-3	ASSFSSTDTQY
TRBV3-1	TRBJ2-6	ASSPIGRSSGANVLT
TRBV6-5	TRBJ1-6	ASSVGTGGVSPLH
TRBV7-8	TRBJ2-7	ASSSQAYEQY
TRBV5-4	TRBJ2-1	ASSPGGSGHGYNEQF
TRBV6-2/TRBV6-3	TRBJ2-7	ASSSGQGGSYEQY
TRBV10-1	TRBJ2-3	ASSDPAVLAQY
TRBV4-2	TRBJ2-4	ASSQDLRVGIGVAKNIQY
TRBV5-1	TRBJ2-2	ASSLGDSRLRVF
TRBV5-6	TRBJ2-2	ASSFTRTNTGELF
TRBV20-1	TRBJ2-5	SARETGQQETQY
TRBV6-5	TRBJ1-1	ASSYSQGAEAF
TRBV5-1	TRBJ1-1	ASSLTSTGATEAF
TRBV2	TRBJ1-1	ASRRDREFEAF
TRBV12-3/TRBV12-4	TRBJ1-2	ASSPGDYGYT
TRBV12-3/TRBV12-4	TRBJ2-1	ASSQLAGDNEQF
TRBV20-1	TRBJ2-5	SAWTSGGPQTD
TRBV12-3/TRBV12-4	TRBJ2-2	ASSFFHTGELF
TRBV20-1	TRBJ1-1	RAPGGEVTEAF
TRBV6-2/TRBV6-3	TRBJ2-1	ASSSASSGLAVYNEQF
TRBV4-1	TRBJ1-4	ASTSETGGSNEKLF
TRBV27	TRBJ2-2	ASSPRGGELF
TRBV25-1	TRBJ2-1	ASQGGGWEQF
TRBV6-5	TRBJ2-3	ASVDSSTDTQY
TRBV6-5	TRBJ2-5	ASSTSGQSQETQY
TRBV7-2	TRBJ2-1	ASSSSRAEQF
TRBV10-3	TRBJ1-1	AISDTGGNTEAF
TRBV7-2	TRBJ2-1	ASSLQPLRLAENNEQF
TRBV5-1	TRBJ1-2	ASSLTSRGYGYT
TRBV7-8	TRBJ2-1	ASSLVGSGNEQF
TRBV12-3/TRBV12-4	TRBJ1-2	ASSRSGRNYGYT